A selection of T cell receptor beta chains follows, all from one sample in a study of T cell responses to AZD1222 COVID-19 vaccine. Profiling relied on immunoSEQ multiplex PCR, and the TCRdb table lists in-frame clones only, not all of them. This table holds some 150,000 clones, about 90% found once. Source: peripheral blood, taken on day 0 of AZD1222 vaccination. These TCRs come from an adult in good health. Each CDR3 is given with its conserved first and last residue. Fields, in order: V gene, D gene, CDR3 protein. D genes are given only for firm matches.

>TRBV11-2|-
CASSLGRDTEAFF
>TRBV27|-
CASSPRPGMNYGYTF
>TRBV7-8|-
CASSLPGYRGYTF
>TRBV5-1|TRBD2
CASSLATSGTTDTQYF
>TRBV6-1|-
CASSEIVGTEAFF
>TRBV4-2|-
CASSQEDGIVYEQYF
>TRBV15|-
CATSIGDSHSNQPQHF
>TRBV19|-
CASSPLGEPPYEQYF
>TRBV9|TRBD1
CASSVGAGGSGANVLTF
>TRBV27|TRBD1
CASRHTYRGTQYF
>TRBV5-8|-
CASSLGRNNEQFF
>TRBV4-1|-
CASSQDTGPNYGYTF
>TRBV28|-
CASSTIRGRSNQPQHF
>TRBV28|TRBD1
CASSPLQDRGRYEQYF
>TRBV19|-
CASSFDRLNQPQHF
>TRBV5-6|TRBD2
CASSLPLAGGYNEQFF
>TRBV6-2/TRBV6-3|TRBD2
CASSSDQGLAGGTDTQYF
>TRBV3-1/TRBV3-2|-
CASSPSGWSSYEQYF
>TRBV7-6|-
CASSLRQSGLTEAFF
>TRBV12-3/TRBV12-4|-
CASSLGVGYEQYF
>TRBV7-9|TRBD1
CASSLRGDREEEQYF
>TRBV7-9|TRBD1
CASSLDSRTGHYGYTF
>TRBV6-6|-
CASSYSGGTEQYF
>TRBV28|-
CASSFEGRHNSPLHF